These T cell receptor beta chains were read from a single sample in a study of sequential checkpoint blockade in melanoma. Assay used: immunoSEQ multiplex PCR; TCRdb lists only in-frame clones, some missing. This sample has about 2,800 clones, with roughly 30% found just once. This specimen was tumor tissue (inferred from file names), taken from a patient given nivolumab and ipilimumab in sequence. These receptors were obtained from a human donor with melanoma. The CDR3 runs from the conserved cysteine through the conserved F or W. A D gene is named only where the DNA matches it firmly. Clone size is shown for a subset of rows, as once, few, many or a class of expanded clone.

.	TRBV11-3	large	TRBJ2-1	TGTGCCAGCAGCGTTATGAGTAGCGGAAACAATGAGCAGTTCTTC	CASSVMSSGNNEQFF
.	TRBV4-1	.	TRBJ2-2	TGCGCCAGCAGCGTAGGACTGTACGAAACCGGGGAGCTGTTTTTT	CASSVGLYETGELFF
.	TRBV10-3	.	TRBJ2-1	TGTGCCATCAGTGATCCCGGGCAAGACTATGAGCAGTTCTTC	CAISDPGQDYEQFF
TRBD2	TRBV29-1	.	TRBJ2-1	TGCAGCGTTGAACTGAGCGGGAGCTCCTACAATGAGCAGTTCTTC	CSVELSGSSYNEQFF
.	TRBV11-3	.	TRBJ2-7	TGTGCCAGCAGCTTAGATTCGGGATTAGGGGCCTACGAGCAGTACTTC	CASSLDSGLGAYEQYF
.	TRBV4-1	medium-sized	TRBJ2-3	TGCGCCAGCAGCCAAGAAGCTGGGGGGGGCGCGGATACGCAGTATTTT	CASSQEAGGGADTQYF
TRBD1	TRBV30	.	TRBJ1-5	TGTGCCTGGAGTACCGGGACAGAGAATCAGCCCCAGCATTTT	CAWSTGTENQPQHF
.	TRBV6-8	few	TRBJ2-1	TGTGCCAGCAGTTATACCTTCGGCGGGTACAATGAGCAGTTCTTC	CASSYTFGGYNEQFF
.	TRBV19	.	TRBJ1-2	TGTGCCAGTAGTATAGATACGAGGGCCCCACTCTATGGCTACACCTTC	CASSIDTRAPLYGYTF
.	TRBV9	.	TRBJ1-4	TGTGCCAGCAGTGAGGGCTCACGGTATCAAAAACTGTTTTTT	CASSEGSRYQKLFF
TRBD1	TRBV5-1	.	TRBJ2-7	TGCGCCAGCAGCTTGGCGTGGACAGGGGGGTACGAGCAGTACTTC	CASSLAWTGGYEQYF
TRBD2	TRBV30	.	TRBJ2-7	TGTGCCTGGAAAGCTAGCGGCTACGAGCAGTACTTC	CAWKASGYEQYF
.	TRBV14	.	TRBJ2-2	TGTGCCAGCAGCCAAGTAATGATCACCGGGGAGCTGTTTTTT	CASSQVMITGELFF
.	TRBV7-8	few	TRBJ1-3	TGTGCCAGCAGCTTAGCGCCTGGAAACACCATATATTTT	CASSLAPGNTIYF
.	TRBV14	.	TRBJ2-1	TGTGCCAGCAGCCATGCCGGCTTCGACTCCTACAATGAGCAGTTCTTC	CASSHAGFDSYNEQFF
TRBD2	TRBV2	.	TRBJ2-1	TGTGCCAGCAGTGCCCTAGCGGGGTACAATGAGCAGTTCTTC	CASSALAGYNEQFF
.	TRBV11-3	few	TRBJ2-7	TGTGCCAGCAGCTTAGTGGGCCAGGGGAGGCACGAGCAGTACTTC	CASSLVGQGRHEQYF
.	TRBV6-1	few	TRBJ1-3	TGTGCCAGCAGTGAAGAGCGGGTTGCGAACACCATATATTTT	CASSEERVANTIYF
.	TRBV19	.	TRBJ2-5	TGTGCCAGTAGTATAAGTTCGGGGGCCCAGTACTTC	CASSISSGAQYF
.	TRBV15	.	TRBJ1-5	TGTGCCACCAGCAGAGATGGGCGGGACAATCAGCCCCAGCATTTT	CATSRDGRDNQPQHF
.	TRBV11-1	.	TRBJ2-2	TGTGCCAGCAGCCAATTAGACGGGGGAATCGGGGAGCTGTTTTTT	CASSQLDGGIGELFF
.	TRBV9	.	TRBJ1-1	TGTGCCAGCAGCGGGCGCAGGGGTACTGAAGCTTTCTTT	CASSGRRGTEAFF
.	TRBV7-6	.	TRBJ1-6	TGTGCCAGCAGCCCCTCAGGAGTGATTTCACCCCTCCACTTT	CASSPSGVISPLHF
.	TRBV14	few	TRBJ2-1	TGTGCCAGCAGCCAAGATAACCCCCCCGAGCAGTTCTTC	CASSQDNPPEQFF
TRBD2	TRBV9	medium-sized	TRBJ2-3	TGTGCCAGCAGCACCTTAGCGGGACCAACAGATACGCAGTATTTT	CASSTLAGPTDTQYF
.	TRBV18	once	TRBJ2-5	TGTGCCAGCTCACCACCGTCAAGAGAGACCCAGTACTTC	CASSPPSRETQYF
.	TRBV29-1	medium-sized	TRBJ1-1	TGCAGCGTTGCAGGGGAGAAATGGAACACTGAAGCTTTCTTT	CSVAGEKWNTEAFF
.	TRBV7-5	few	TRBJ2-3	TGTGCCAGCGGGCTCCGGGACTATTCCCCCGATACGCAGTATTTT	CASGLRDYSPDTQYF
.	TRBV6-8	.	TRBJ2-2	TGTGCCAGCAGTTACCTTGCAGGGGTAACCGGGGAGCTGTTTTTT	CASSYLAGVTGELFF
.	TRBV4-1	.	TRBJ1-3	TGCGCCAGCAGCCTACTCCTGGGCCTAACTGGAAACACCATATATTTT	CASSLLLGLTGNTIYF
.	TRBV5-1	.	TRBJ1-1	TGCGCCAGCAGCTTGGATGCGACAGGTACTGAAGCTTTCTTT	CASSLDATGTEAFF
TRBD2	TRBV10-2	few	TRBJ2-7	TGCGCCAGCAGTGGGAGGCTAGCGGGGAACTACGAGCAGTACTTC	CASSGRLAGNYEQYF
TRBD2	TRBV6-8	few	TRBJ2-1	TGTGCCAGCTCTAGTACCGGGAGGGATGAGCAGTTCTTC	CASSSTGRDEQFF
.	TRBV23-1	.	TRBJ1-3	TGCGCCAGCAGCCAAGATAGCACGCTCTCTGGAAACACCATATATTTT	CASSQDSTLSGNTIYF
.	TRBV7-5	few	TRBJ1-2	TGTGCCAGCAGCTTGCCCCAATCTAACTATGGCTACACCTTC	CASSLPQSNYGYTF
.	TRBV6-8	medium-sized	TRBJ1-2	TGTGCCAGCAGTTACTCGGGCCTGGGGGATACCTTTAACTATGGCTACACCTTC	CASSYSGLGDTFNYGYTF
TRBD1	TRBV28	.	TRBJ2-2	TGTGCCAGCAGTTTATTCACAGGGGGAATGTTAGTCGGGGAGCTGTTTTTT	CASSLFTGGMLVGELFF
.	TRBV9	few	TRBJ1-1	TGTGCCAGCAGTGCCAGATCTATGAACACTGAAGCTTTCTTT	CASSARSMNTEAFF
.	TRBV1	few	TRBJ1-5	TGCGCCAGCAGCCAAGTGAAGTTTTACCAGCCCCAGCATTTT	CASSQVKFYQPQHF
.	TRBV10-3	.	TRBJ2-1	TGTGCCATCAGTGAGTCTGCCCTCAGCTCCTACAATGAGCAGTTCTTC	CAISESALSSYNEQFF
.	TRBV29-1	.	TRBJ1-1	TGCAGCGTTGAAAAGGGGTACCGCCACAGAGGCACTGAAGCTTTCTTT	CSVEKGYRHRGTEAFF
.	TRBV18	.	TRBJ2-3	TGTGCCAGCTCTCGCCTAGAAAGCACAGATACGCAGTATTTT	CASSRLESTDTQYF
TRBD2	TRBV29-1	few	TRBJ2-7	TGCAGCGTTGAAAGCCTGGCGGGGGGGACAGTCTCCTACGAGCAGTACTTC	CSVESLAGGTVSYEQYF
.	TRBV11-3	.	TRBJ2-3	TGTGCCAGCAAGTCGGGGGGCGTAGGGGGTGCAGATACGCAGTATTTT	CASKSGGVGGADTQYF
.	TRBV18	few	TRBJ2-2	TGTGCCAGCTCACCAGGAGCCGGGGAGCTGTTTTTT	CASSPGAGELFF
TRBD1	TRBV11-3	.	TRBJ1-6	TGTGCCAGCAGCTTAGGGACAGGTGATAATTCACCCCTCCACTTT	CASSLGTGDNSPLHF
.	TRBV11-1	few	TRBJ1-5	TGTGCCAGCAGCTCAAACATGGGGTATCAGCCCCAGCATTTT	CASSSNMGYQPQHF
TRBD2	TRBV19	.	TRBJ2-3	TGTGCCAGTAGTATGACTAGCGGGGGGTCGTCGGGCACAGATACGCAGTATTTT	CASSMTSGGSSGTDTQYF
.	TRBV6-8	few	TRBJ2-1	TGTGCCAGCAGCAAACCTAGTGGCGGCAATGAGCAGTTCTTC	CASSKPSGGNEQFF
TRBD2	TRBV6-8	.	TRBJ2-3	TGTGCCAGCAGATGGACTAGCTCCCCCTCGATGAGACCTGCAGATACGCAGTATTTT	CASRWTSSPSMRPADTQYF
.	TRBV18	.	TRBJ2-5	TGTGCCAGCTCACCCCTCGCGGGAGAGACCCAGTACTTC	CASSPLAGETQYF
TRBD2	TRBV19	.	TRBJ2-7	TGTGCCAGTAGTCCAACTAGCGGGGGGTCCGAGCAGTACTTC	CASSPTSGGSEQYF
TRBD1	TRBV6-8	.	TRBJ2-1	TGTGCCAGCAGACCGTTTGGACAGGGATACAATGAGCAGTTCTTC	CASRPFGQGYNEQFF
.	TRBV19	.	TRBJ1-2	TGTGCCACGGGAACAGGCTGGCTCTCCTATGGCTACACCTTC	CATGTGWLSYGYTF
TRBD1	TRBV9	few	TRBJ2-5	TGTGCCAGCAGCTTATCGGACAGGGTATCCCAAGAGACCCAGTACTTC	CASSLSDRVSQETQYF